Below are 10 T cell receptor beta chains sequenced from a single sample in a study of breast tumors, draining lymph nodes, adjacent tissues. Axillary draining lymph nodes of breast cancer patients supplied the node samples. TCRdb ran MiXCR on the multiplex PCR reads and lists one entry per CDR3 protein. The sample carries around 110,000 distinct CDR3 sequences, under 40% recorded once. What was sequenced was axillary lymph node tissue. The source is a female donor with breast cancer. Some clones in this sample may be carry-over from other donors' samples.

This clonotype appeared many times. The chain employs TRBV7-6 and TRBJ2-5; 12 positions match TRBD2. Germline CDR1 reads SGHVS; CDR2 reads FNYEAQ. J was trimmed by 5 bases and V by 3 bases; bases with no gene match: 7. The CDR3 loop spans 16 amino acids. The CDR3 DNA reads TGTGCCAGCAGCTTGCCTAGCGGGGGGGCCCGGGAGACCCAGTACTTC. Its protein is CASSLPSGGARETQYF.

In nucleotides, the CDR3 is TGTGCCAGCAGACTCAAAACTACCGGGAGGGGGGGTGAGCAGTTCTTC. This sequence encodes CASRLKTTGRGGEQFF. The rearrangement links TRBV5-8 to TRBJ2-1, with TRBD2 matching 8 bases. The CDR3 covers 16 residues. Germline CDR1 SGHTS, CDR2 YDEGEE. V gave up 5 bases and J gave up 9 bases; unmatched junction bases: 16.

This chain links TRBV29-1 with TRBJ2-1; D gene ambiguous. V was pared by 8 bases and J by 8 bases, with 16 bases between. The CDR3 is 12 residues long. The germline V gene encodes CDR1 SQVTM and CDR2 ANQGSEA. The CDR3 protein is CSSLRLEHEQFF. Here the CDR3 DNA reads TGCAGCTCACTCCGCCTCGAACATGAGCAGTTCTTC.

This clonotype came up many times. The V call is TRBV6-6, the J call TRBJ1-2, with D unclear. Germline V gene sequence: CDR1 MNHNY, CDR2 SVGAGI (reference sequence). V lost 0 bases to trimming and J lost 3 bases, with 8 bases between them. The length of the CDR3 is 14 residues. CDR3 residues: CASSYSNVDYGYTF. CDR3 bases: TGTGCCAGCAGTTACTCGAATGTAGACTATGGCTACACCTTC.

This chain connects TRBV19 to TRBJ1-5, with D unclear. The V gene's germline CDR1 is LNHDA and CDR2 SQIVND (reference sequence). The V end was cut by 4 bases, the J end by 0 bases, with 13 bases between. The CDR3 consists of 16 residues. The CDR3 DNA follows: TGTGCCAGTAGTACCCCGGGAGTGGATAGCAATCAGCCCCAGCATTTT. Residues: CASSTPGVDSNQPQHF. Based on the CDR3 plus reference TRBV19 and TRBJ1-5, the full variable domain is DGGITQSPKYLFRKEGQNVTLSCEQNLNHDAMYWYRQDPGQGLRLIYYSQIVNDFQKGDIAEGYSVSREKKESFPLTVTSAQKNPTAFYLCASSTPGVDSNQPQHFGDGTRLSIL.

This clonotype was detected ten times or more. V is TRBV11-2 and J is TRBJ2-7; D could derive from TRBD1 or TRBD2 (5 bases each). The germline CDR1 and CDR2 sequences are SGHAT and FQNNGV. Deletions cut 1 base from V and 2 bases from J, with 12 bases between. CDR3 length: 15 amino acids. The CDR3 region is CASSLVGTTTYEQYF. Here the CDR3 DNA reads TGTGCCAGCAGCTTAGTTGGGACCACGACCTACGAGCAGTACTTC.

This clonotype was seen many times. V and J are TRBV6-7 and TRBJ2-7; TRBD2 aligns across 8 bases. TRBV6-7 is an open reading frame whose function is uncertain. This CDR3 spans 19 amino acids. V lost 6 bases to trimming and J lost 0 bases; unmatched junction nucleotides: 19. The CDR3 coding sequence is TGTGCCAGCAGCTTCCTACGGACTAGCCCACAGAGGGACTCCTACGAGCAGTACTTC. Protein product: CASSFLRTSPQRDSYEQYF.

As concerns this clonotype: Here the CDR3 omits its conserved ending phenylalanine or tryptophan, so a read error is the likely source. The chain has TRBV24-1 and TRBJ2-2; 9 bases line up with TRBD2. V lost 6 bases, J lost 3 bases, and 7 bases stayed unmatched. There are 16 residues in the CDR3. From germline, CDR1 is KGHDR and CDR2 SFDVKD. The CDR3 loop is CATSSNSGRYTGELFL. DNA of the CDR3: TGTGCCACCAGTAGCAATAGCGGGAGATACACCGGGGAGCTGTTTCTT.

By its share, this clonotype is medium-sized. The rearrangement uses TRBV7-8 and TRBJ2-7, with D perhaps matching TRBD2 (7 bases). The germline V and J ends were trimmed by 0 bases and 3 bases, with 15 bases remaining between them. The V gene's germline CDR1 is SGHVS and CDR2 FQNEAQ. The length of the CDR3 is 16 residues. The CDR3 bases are TGTGCCAGCAGCTTAGCCTTAGGGGGAGGGAGCTACGAGCAGTACTTC. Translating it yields CASSLALGGGSYEQYF.

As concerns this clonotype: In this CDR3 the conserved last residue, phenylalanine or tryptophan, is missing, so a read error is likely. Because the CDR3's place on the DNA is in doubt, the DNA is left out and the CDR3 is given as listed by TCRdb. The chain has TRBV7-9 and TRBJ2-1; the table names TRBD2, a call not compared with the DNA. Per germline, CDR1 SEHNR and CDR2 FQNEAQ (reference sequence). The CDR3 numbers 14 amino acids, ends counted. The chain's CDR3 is CASSYSGGGNERFL.